The clone carrying this T cell receptor beta chain was counted at least ten times. Its antigen is currently unknown. Germline V gives CDR1 SGHRS, CDR2 YFSETQ. With 4 bases removed from V and 8 bases from J, the gap between germline ends came to 15 bases. CDR3 length: 14 amino acids. These data belong to a study of CD8 T cells in ankylosing spondylitis. Study conclusions and caveats: Relatively scarce in peripheral blood, disease-linked clones were CD8+.

From the 5' RACE reads, TCRdb called clonotypes with MiXCR, one entry per CDR3 protein. The sample consists of roughly 220,000 distinct CDR3 sequences, under 12% of them appearing once. The TCR sequence derives from a male donor with ankylosing spondylitis or in good health (not recorded which). The chain employs TRBV5-1 and TRBJ1-4; weak D call: TRBD1 (5 bases). The specimen sequenced was blood, either unsorted or a sorted T cell fraction (not recorded which). This chain's CDR3 is CASSEGDVKEKLFF. The DNA for the CDR3 is TGCGCCAGCAGCGAAGGGGACGTGAAAGAAAAACTGTTTTTT.